This T cell receptor (beta chain) comes out of a study of blood T cell repertoires in COVID-19. In the original workflow: From reference gene primer amplification, estimates of nucleated cell counts were derived. Only in-frame clones appear in the TCRdb table, and some are missing; sequencing was by immunoSEQ multiplex PCR. The DNA was the basis for D and trimming; V, J and clone size are from that table. The sample has roughly 170,000 clones, approximately 87% seen once. In Cohort 3, a recovered donor had either two negative PCRs, clearance, or symptom resolution. The germline gives CDR1 SGHAT, CDR2 FQNNGV. The ends lost 1 base at V and 3 bases at J; junction bases unmatched: 7. The CDR3 sequence is 17 residues long.

The chain employs TRBV11-2 and TRBJ1-3; 9 positions agree with TRBD1. The receptor comes from a woman aged 50 to 60 who had recovered from COVID-19. The sequenced sample consisted of PBMCs or T cells enriched from blood (not recorded which). CDR3 residues: CASSLVDRGGLGNTIYF. CDR3 DNA sequence: TGTGCCAGCAGCTTAGTCGACAGGGGGGGTCTTGGAAACACCATATATTTT.